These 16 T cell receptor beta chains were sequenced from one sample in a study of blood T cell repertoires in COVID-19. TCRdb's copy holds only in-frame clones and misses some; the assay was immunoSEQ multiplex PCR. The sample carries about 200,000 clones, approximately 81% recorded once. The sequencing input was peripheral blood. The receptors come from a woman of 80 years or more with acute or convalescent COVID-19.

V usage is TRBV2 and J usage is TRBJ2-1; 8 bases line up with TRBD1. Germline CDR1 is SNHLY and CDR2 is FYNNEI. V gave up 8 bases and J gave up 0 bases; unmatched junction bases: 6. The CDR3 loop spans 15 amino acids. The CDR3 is CASLRQGLSYNEQFF. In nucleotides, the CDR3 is TGTGCCAGCCTACGACAGGGGCTCTCCTACAATGAGCAGTTCTTC.

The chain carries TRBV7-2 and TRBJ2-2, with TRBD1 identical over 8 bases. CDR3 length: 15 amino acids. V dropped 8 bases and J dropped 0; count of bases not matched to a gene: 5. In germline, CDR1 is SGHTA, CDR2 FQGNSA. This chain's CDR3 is CASGQGASNTGELFF. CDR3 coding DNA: TGTGCCAGCGGCCAGGGGGCCTCGAACACCGGGGAGCTGTTTTTT.

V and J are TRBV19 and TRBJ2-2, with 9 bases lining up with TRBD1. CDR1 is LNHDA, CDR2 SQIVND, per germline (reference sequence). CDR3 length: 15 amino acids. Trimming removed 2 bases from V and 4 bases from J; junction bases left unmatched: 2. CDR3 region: CASSILTGGTGELFF. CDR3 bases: TGTGCCAGTAGTATACTGACAGGGGGCACCGGGGAGCTGTTTTTT. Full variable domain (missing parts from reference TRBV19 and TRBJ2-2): DGGITQSPKYLFRKEGQNVTLSCEQNLNHDAMYWYRQDPGQGLRLIYYSQIVNDFQKGDIAEGYSVSREKKESFPLTVTSAQKNPTAFYLCASSILTGGTGELFFGEGSRLTVL.

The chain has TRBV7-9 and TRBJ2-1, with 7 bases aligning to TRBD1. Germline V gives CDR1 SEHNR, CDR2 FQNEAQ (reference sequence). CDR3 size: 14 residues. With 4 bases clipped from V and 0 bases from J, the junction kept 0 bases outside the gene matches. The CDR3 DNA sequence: TGTGCCAGCAGCTGGGACAGCTCCTACAATGAGCAGTTCTTC. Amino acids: CASSWDSSYNEQFF.

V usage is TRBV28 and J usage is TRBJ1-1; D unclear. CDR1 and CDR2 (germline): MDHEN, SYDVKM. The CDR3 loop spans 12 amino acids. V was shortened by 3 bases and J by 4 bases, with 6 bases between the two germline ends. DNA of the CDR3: TGTGCCAGCAGTTTCGACTCCACTGAAGCTTTCTTT. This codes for CASSFDSTEAFF.

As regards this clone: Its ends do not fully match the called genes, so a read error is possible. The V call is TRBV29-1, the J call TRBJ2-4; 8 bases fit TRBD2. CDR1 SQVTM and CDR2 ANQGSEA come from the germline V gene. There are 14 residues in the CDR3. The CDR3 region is CSVVDGRATNIQYF. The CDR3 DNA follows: TGCAGCGTTGTGGACGGGAGGGCCACAAACATTCAGTACTTC.

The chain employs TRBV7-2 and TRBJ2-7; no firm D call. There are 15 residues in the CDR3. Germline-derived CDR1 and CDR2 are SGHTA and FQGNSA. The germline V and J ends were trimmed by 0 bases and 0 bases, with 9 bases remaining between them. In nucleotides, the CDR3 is TGTGCCAGCAGCTTAGCTCCGGTTATCTCCTACGAGCAGTACTTC. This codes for CASSLAPVISYEQYF.

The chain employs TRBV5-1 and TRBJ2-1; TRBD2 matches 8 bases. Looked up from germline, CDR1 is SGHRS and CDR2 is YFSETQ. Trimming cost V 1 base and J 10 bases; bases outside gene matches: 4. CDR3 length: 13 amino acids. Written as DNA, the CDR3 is TGCGCCAGCAGCTTGCGGGAGGGGCGCGAGCAGTTCTTC. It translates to CASSLREGREQFF.

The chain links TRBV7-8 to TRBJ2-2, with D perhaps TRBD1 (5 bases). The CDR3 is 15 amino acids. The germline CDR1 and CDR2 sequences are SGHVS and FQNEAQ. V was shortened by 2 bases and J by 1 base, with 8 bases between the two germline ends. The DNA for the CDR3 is TGTGCCAGCAGCTTACAGGGAATGAACACCGGGGAGCTGTTTTTT. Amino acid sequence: CASSLQGMNTGELFF.

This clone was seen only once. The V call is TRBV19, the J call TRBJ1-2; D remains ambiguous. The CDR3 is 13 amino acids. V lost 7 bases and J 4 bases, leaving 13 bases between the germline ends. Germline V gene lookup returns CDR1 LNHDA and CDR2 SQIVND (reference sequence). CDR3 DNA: TGTGCCAGTAACGGTGCGATCCGCTATGGCTACACCTTC. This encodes CASNGAIRYGYTF.

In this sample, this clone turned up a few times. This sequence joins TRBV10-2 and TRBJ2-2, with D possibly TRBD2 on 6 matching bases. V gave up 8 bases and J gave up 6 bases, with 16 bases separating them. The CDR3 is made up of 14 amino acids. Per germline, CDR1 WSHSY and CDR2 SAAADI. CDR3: CASLTGRGAGELFF. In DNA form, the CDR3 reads TGCGCCAGCCTTACGGGTCGCGGGGCCGGGGAGCTGTTTTTT.

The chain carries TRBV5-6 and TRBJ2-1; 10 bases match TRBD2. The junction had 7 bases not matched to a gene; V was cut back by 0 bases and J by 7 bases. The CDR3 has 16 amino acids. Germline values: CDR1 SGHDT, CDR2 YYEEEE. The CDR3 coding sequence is TGTGCCAGCAGCTTGGTGGCTAGCGGGAGAGGAAATGAGCAGTTCTTC. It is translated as CASSLVASGRGNEQFF.

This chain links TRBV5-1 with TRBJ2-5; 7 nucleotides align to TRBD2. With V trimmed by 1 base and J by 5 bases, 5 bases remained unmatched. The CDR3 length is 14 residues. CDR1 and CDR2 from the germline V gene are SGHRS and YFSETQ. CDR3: CASSLSGAGETQYF. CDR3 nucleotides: TGCGCCAGCAGCTTGTCGGGAGCGGGGGAGACCCAGTACTTC.

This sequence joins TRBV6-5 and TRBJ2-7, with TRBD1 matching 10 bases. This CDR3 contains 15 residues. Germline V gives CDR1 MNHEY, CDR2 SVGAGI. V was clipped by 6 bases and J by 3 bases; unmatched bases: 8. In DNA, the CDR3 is TGTGCCAGCAGCCTCGGACAGGGGGTTATCTACGAGCAGTACTTC. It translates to CASSLGQGVIYEQYF.

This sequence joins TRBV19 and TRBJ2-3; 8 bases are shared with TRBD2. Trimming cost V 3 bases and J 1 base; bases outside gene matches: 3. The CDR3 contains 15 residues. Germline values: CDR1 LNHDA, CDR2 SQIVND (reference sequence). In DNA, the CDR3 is TGTGCCAGTAGTATCCTAGCGGGTGGCACAGATACGCAGTATTTT. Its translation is CASSILAGGTDTQYF. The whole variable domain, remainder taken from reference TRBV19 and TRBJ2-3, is DGGITQSPKYLFRKEGQNVTLSCEQNLNHDAMYWYRQDPGQGLRLIYYSQIVNDFQKGDIAEGYSVSREKKESFPLTVTSAQKNPTAFYLCASSILAGGTDTQYFGPGTRLTVL.

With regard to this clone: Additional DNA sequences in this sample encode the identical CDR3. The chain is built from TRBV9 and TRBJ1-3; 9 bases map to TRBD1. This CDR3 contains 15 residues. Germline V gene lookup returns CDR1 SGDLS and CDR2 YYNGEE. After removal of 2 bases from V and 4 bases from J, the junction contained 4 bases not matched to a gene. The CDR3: CASSVRTGAGNTIYF. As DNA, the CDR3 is TGTGCCAGCAGCGTCCGGACAGGGGCCGGAAACACCATATATTTT.